This T cell receptor beta chain was sequenced during a study of cytomegalovirus exposure and HLA in healthy donors. Study-wide points: Versus the approximately 700-donor mean, an Asian-associated ancestry cluster reportedly showed fewer N-insertions in a later analysis. For cytomegalovirus status, the classifier reportedly gave diagnoses with high specificity and sensitivity.

The PCR employed 60 Vbeta primers together with 13 Jbeta primers. Generated by immunoSEQ multiplex PCR, the TCRdb table keeps only in-frame clones and is missing some. The sample yields 150,000 to 200,000 clones, more than 70% seen once. In the case of this clone: The target antigen is unknown.

The clonotype originates from a boy under 18 in good health and CMV-seronegative. Sequencing input: PBMCs.

Here the CDR3 DNA reads TGTGCCATCAGTGGGACAGGGGAGGTTTTCGGCACTGAAGCTTTCTTT. This gives the protein CAISGTGEVFGTEAFF. V gene TRBV10-3 combines with J gene TRBJ1-1; 9 nucleotides agree with TRBD1. The trim removed 4 bases at V and 4 bases at J, leaving 10 bases unmatched. CDR3 length: 16 amino acids. Germline loops: CDR1 ENHRY, CDR2 SYGVKD.